One TCR beta chain is described in this entry. What it binds is unknown. This sample stems from a study of metastatic and nonmetastatic thyroid tumors. Points from the study as a whole: Compared with benign nodules, malignant thyroid tumors were reported to have significantly higher TCR beta diversity in both blood and tumor.

CDR3 length equals 18 residues. Germline V gives CDR1 LNHDA, CDR2 SQIVND (reference sequence). The V end lost 7 bases, the J end lost 4 bases, and 26 bases lay between the germline ends. None of the patients had undergone any treatment ahead of thyroid surgery. TCRdb reanalyzed the PCR reads via MiXCR. The data contain about 20,000 clones, about a quarter of them singletons. This TCR was recovered from a female donor with papillary thyroid cancer or a benign thyroid nodule (not recorded which). Some clones in this sample may be carry-over from other donors' samples. The chain employs TRBV19 and TRBJ2-1; D is ambiguous. The sequencing input was tumor tissue. CDR3 nucleotides: TGTGCCAGTACCCCTGCCAACCCTTCTAGTGTTCGTTACAATGAGCAGTTCTTC. Its protein is CASTPANPSSVRYNEQFF. Looking up the rest from reference TRBV19 and TRBJ2-1 gives the full variable domain: DGGITQSPKYLFRKEGQNVTLSCEQNLNHDAMYWYRQDPGQGLRLIYYSQIVNDFQKGDIAEGYSVSREKKESFPLTVTSAQKNPTAFYLCASTPANPSSVRYNEQFFGPGTRLTVL.